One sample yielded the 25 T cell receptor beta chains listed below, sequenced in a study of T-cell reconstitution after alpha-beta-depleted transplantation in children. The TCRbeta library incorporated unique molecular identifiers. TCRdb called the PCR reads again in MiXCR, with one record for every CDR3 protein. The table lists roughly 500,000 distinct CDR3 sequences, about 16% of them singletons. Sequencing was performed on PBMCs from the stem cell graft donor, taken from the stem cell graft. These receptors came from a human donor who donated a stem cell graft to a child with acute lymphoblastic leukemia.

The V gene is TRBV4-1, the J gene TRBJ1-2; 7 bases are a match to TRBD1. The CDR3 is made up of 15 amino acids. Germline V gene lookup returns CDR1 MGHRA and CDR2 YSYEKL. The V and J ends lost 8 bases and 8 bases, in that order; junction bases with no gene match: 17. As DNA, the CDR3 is TGCGCCAGCGCAAGACTGGGATTAAGGGGGCCGGGCTACACCTTC. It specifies CASARLGLRGPGYTF.

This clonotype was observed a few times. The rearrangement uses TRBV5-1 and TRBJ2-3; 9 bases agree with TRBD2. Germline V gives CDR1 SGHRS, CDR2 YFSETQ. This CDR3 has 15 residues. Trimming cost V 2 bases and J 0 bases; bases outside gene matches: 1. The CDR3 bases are TGCGCCAGCAGCTTCACTAGCGGGAGCACAGATACGCAGTATTTT. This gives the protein CASSFTSGSTDTQYF.

The chain's CDR3 is CASSSSEVSGSARSYNEQFF. CDR3 DNA sequence: TGTGCCAGCAGCTCTTCTGAGGTTAGCGGGAGCGCTCGCTCCTACAATGAGCAGTTCTTC. This rearrangement joins TRBV7-8 to TRBJ2-1; 9 bases fit TRBD2. CDR3 length: 20 amino acids. Germline CDR1 is SGHVS and CDR2 is FQNEAQ. Trimming at V came to 4 bases and at J to 0 bases, leaving 16 bases not matched to a gene.

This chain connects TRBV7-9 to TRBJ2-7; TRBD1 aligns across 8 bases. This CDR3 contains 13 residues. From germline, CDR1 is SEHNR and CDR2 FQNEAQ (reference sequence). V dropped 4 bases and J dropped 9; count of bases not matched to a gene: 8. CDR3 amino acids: CASSSQDRVGQYF. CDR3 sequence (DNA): TGTGCCAGCAGCTCGCAGGACAGGGTGGGGCAGTACTTC. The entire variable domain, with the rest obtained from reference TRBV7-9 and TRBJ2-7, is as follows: DTGVSQNPRHKITKRGQNVTFRCDPISEHNRLYWYRQTLGQGPEFLTYFQNEAQLEKSRLLSDRFSAERPKGSFSTLEIQRTEQGDSAMYLCASSSQDRVGQYFGPGTRLTVT.

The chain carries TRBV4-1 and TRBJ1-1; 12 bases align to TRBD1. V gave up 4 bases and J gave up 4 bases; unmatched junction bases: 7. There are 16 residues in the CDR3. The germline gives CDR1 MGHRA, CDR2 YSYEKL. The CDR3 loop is CASSPTGQGAGTEAFF. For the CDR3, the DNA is TGCGCCAGCAGCCCAACGGGACAGGGGGCAGGCACTGAAGCTTTCTTT.

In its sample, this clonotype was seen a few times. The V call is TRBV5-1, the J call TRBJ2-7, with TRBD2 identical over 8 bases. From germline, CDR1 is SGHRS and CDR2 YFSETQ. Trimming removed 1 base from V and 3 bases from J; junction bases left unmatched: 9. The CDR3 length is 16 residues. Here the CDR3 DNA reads TGCGCCAGCAGCTTGACCGGCGGGAGGTACAGCTACGAGCAGTACTTC. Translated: CASSLTGGRYSYEQYF.

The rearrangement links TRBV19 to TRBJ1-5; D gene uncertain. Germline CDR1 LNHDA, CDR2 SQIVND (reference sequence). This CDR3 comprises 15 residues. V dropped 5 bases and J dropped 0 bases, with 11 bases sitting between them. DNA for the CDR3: TGTGCCAGTAGTCTAACGGTGTATAGCAATCAGCCCCAGCATTTT. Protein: CASSLTVYSNQPQHF.

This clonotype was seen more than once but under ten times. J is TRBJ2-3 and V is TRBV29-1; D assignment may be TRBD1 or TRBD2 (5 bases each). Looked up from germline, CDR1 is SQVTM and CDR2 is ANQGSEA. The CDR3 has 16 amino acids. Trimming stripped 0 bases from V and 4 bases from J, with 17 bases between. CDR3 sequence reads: CSVEEVRGVMADTQYF. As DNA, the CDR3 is TGCAGCGTTGAAGAAGTAAGGGGAGTAATGGCAGATACGCAGTATTTT.

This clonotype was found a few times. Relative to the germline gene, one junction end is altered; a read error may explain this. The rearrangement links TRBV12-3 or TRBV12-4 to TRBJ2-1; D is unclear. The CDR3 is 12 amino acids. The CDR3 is CASSLGYDEQFF. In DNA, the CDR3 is TGTGCCAGCAGTTTGGGCTACGATGAGCAGTTCTTC.

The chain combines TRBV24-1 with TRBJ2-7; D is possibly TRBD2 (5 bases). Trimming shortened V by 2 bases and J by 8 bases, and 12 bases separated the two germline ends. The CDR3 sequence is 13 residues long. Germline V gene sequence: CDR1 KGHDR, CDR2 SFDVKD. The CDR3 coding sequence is TGTGCCACCAGTGATTCGACTATTCGTCAGCAGTACTTC. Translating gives CATSDSTIRQQYF.

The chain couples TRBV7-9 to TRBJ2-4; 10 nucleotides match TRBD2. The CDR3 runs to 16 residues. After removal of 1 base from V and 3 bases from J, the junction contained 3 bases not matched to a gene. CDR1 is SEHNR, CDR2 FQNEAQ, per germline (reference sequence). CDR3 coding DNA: TGTGCCAGCAGCTTAGTTCTAGCGGGGGTCAAAAACATTCAGTACTTC. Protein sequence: CASSLVLAGVKNIQYF.

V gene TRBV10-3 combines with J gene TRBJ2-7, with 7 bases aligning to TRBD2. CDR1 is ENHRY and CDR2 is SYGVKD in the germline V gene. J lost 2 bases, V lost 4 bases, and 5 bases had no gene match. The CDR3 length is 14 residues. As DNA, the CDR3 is TGTGCCATCAGTGGTAGCGGGTTAGCCTACGAGCAGTACTTC. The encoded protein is CAISGSGLAYEQYF.

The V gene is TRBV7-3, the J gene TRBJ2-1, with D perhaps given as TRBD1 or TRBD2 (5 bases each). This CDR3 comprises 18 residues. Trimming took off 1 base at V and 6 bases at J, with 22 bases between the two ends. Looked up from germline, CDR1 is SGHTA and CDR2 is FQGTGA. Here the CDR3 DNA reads TGTGCCAGCAGCTTAAGCCCCGGGACCGCACCCAACCTCAATGAGCAGTTCTTC. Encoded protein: CASSLSPGTAPNLNEQFF.

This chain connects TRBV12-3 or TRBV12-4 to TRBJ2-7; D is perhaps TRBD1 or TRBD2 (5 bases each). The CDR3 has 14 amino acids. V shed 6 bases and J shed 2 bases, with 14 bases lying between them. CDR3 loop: CASSSGLQAYEQYF. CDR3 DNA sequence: TGTGCCAGCAGCTCGGGGCTACAAGCCTACGAGCAGTACTTC.

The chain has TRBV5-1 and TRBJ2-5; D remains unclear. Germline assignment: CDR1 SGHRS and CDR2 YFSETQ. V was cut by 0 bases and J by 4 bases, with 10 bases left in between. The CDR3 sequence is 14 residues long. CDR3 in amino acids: CASSLGHLGETQYF. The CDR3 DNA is TGCGCCAGCAGCTTGGGACACCTCGGAGAGACCCAGTACTTC. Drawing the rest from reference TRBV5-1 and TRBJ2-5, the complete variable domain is KAGVTQTPRYLIKTRGQQVTLSCSPISGHRSVSWYQQTPGQGLQFLFEYFSETQRNKGNFPGRFSGRQFSNSRSEMNVSTLELGDSALYLCASSLGHLGETQYFGPGTRLLVL.

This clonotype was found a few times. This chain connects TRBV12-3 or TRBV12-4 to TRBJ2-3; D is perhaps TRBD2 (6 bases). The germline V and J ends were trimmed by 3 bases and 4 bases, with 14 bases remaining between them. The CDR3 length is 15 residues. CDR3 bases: TGTGCCAGCAGTTTCTGGGGGGAAGGGTCAGATACGCAGTATTTT. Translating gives CASSFWGEGSDTQYF.

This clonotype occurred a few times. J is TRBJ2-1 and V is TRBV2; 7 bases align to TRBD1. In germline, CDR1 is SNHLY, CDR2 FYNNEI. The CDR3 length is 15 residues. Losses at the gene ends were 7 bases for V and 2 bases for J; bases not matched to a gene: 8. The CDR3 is CASTQQGRAYNEQFF. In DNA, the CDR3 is TGTGCCAGCACTCAACAGGGGCGAGCCTACAATGAGCAGTTCTTC.

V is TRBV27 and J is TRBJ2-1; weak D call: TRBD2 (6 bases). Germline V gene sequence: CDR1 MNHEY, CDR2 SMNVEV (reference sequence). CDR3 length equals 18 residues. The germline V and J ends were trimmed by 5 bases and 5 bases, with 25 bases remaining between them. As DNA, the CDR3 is TGTGCCAGCAGTCAGCGACTAGATCATACGGCGAGAGACAATGAGCAGTTCTTC. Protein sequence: CASSQRLDHTARDNEQFF.

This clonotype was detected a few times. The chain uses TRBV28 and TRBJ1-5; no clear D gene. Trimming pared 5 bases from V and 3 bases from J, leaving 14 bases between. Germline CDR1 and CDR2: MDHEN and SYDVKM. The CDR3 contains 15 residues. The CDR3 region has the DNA TGTGCCAGCAGTATAAATGGGATGTACAATCAGCCCCAGCATTTT. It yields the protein CASSINGMYNQPQHF.

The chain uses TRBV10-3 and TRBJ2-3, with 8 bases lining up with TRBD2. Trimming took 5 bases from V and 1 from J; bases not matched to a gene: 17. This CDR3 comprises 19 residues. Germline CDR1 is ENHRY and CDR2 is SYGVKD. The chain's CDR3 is CAISFRAGEGARGTDTQYF. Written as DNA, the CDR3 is TGTGCCATCAGTTTTCGAGCGGGAGAAGGGGCGCGTGGCACAGATACGCAGTATTTT.

CDR3 sequence reads: CASSHRDLIYEQYF. CDR3 nucleotides: TGCGCCAGCAGCCATCGGGACTTAATTTACGAGCAGTACTTC. V gene TRBV10-2 combines with J gene TRBJ2-7; perhaps TRBD2 as D (6 bases). Germline CDR1 WSHSY, CDR2 SAAADI. V was trimmed by 6 bases and J by 4 bases, leaving 16 bases between them. This CDR3 has 14 amino acids.

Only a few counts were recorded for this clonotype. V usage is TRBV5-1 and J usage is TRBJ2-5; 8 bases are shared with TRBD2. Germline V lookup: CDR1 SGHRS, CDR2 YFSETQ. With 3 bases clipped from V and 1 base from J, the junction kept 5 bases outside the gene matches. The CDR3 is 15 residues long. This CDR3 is CASSSISGGQETQYF. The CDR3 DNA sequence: TGCGCCAGCAGCTCAATAAGCGGGGGCCAAGAGACCCAGTACTTC.

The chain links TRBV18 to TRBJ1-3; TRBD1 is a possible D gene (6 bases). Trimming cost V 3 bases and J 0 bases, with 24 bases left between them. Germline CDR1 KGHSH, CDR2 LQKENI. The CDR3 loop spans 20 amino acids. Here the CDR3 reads CASSPTDSPIGENSGNTIYF. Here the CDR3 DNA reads TGTGCCAGCTCACCTACGGACAGTCCAATTGGGGAAAACTCTGGAAACACCATATATTTT.

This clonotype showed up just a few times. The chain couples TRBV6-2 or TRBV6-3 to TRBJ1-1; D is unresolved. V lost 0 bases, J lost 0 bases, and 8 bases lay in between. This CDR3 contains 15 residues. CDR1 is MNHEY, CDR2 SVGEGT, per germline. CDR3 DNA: TGTGCCAGCAGTTACTCAGGCGTTATGAACACTGAAGCTTTCTTT. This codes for CASSYSGVMNTEAFF.

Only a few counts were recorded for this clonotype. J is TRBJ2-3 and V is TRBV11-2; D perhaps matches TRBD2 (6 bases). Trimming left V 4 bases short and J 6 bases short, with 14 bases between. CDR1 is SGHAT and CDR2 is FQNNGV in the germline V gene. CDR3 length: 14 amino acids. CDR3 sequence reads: CASSYQRSGDTQYF. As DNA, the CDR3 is TGTGCCAGCAGCTACCAAAGAAGCGGGGATACGCAGTATTTT.